Included here is one TCR beta chain sequence, with context. Its antigen is still unknown. TCR beta VDJ and CDR3 profiles were obtained from a genomic DNA template. TCRdb analysed the reads with MiXCR anew, one entry per CDR3 protein. The table lists 150,000 to 200,000 distinct CDR3 sequences, 60% to 70% of them singletons. This entry is derived from a study of CD8+CD57+ T cells in acquired aplastic anemia. For the study at large: The study obtained an average of around 2.9 ug of DNA from sorted CD4+ and CD8+ cells. Reads per healthy sample averaged approximately 10 million (CD4+) and 11 million to 12 million (CD8+). Study-level results: Significance was not reached for CD8+ Simpson's diversity between patients and controls. Patients shared some 29 CD8+ CDR3 sequences with controls.

This CDR3 has 13 amino acids. The germline V gene encodes CDR1 LNHDA and CDR2 SQIVND (reference sequence). V lost 2 bases, J lost 5 bases, and 6 bases lay in between. What was sequenced was sorted CD4+, CD8+, or CD8+CD57+ T cells (not recorded which) from PBMCs. This TCR derives from a human donor in good health. The chain is built from TRBV19 and TRBJ1-4; D remains ambiguous. This chain's CDR3 is CASSISGNEKLFF. The CDR3 coding sequence is TGTGCCAGTAGTATAAGCGGCAATGAAAAACTGTTTTTT.